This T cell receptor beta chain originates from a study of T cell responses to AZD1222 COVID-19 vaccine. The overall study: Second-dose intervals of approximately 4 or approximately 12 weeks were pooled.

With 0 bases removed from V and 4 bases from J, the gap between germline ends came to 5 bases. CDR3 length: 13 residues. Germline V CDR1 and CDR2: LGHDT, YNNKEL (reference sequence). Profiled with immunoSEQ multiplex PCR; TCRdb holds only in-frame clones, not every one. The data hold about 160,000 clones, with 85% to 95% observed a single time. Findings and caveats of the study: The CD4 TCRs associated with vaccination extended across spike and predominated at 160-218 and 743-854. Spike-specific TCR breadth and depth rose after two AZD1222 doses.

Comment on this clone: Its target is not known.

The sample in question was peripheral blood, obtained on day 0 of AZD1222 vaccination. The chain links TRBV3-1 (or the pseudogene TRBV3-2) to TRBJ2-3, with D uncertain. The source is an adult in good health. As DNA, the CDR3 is TGTGCCAGCAGCCAAGAAGGATCAGATACGCAGTATTTT. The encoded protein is CASSQEGSDTQYF.